Each of the 25 T cell receptor beta chains below was sequenced from the same sample in a study of monozygotic twins with inflammatory bowel disease (dated by TCRdb to 2018 to 2020). Receptors were amplified or captured by 5' RACE. The reads were generated on an Illumina HiSeq 2500. After reprocessing by TCRdb, each CDR3 protein sequence is one entry, and no DNA is given. This sample's records show over 90,000 distinct CDR3 sequences. 1.5% to 2% of the sample lies in the top ten. Sequencing used blood. These receptors all come from a human donor with ulcerative colitis or Crohn's disease, or a healthy co-twin of an affected twin (not recorded which).

The J gene is TRBJ1-2, the V gene TRBV30. Germline CDR1 and CDR2: GTSNPN and SVGIG (reference sequence). This CDR3 contains 14 residues. The CDR3 loop reads CAWSVMAGPYGYTF.

V is TRBV6-5 and J is TRBJ2-3; TCRdb designates TRBD2, a call that cannot be tested without DNA. The germline gives CDR1 MNHEY, CDR2 SVGAGI. The CDR3 is 15 residues long. CDR3 loop: CASSYSGHSTDTQYF.

The chain uses TRBV4-2 and TRBJ1-1; the TCRdb D gene call, TRBD1, has no DNA to confirm it. The CDR3 covers 15 residues. Germline CDR1 and CDR2: LGHNA and YNFKEQ. CDR3 protein: CASSQEGQKNTEAFF.

The V call is TRBV29-1, the J call TRBJ2-3; no DNA is available, so the TRBD2 call from TCRdb remains unchecked. Germline V gene sequence: CDR1 SQVTM, CDR2 ANQGSEA. This CDR3 comprises 14 residues. The CDR3 is CSVRSSGGANTQYF.

V is TRBV7-2 and J is TRBJ2-7. The CDR3 runs 14 residues. Germline loops: CDR1 SGHTA, CDR2 FQGNSA. The CDR3 loop reads CASSLYMQAYEQYF.

This rearrangement joins TRBV7-2 to TRBJ2-4; lacking DNA, the TRBD1 call made by TCRdb goes unchecked. The CDR3 spans 15 residues. Per germline, CDR1 SGHTA and CDR2 FQGNSA. The CDR3 sequence is CASSSLGGQKNIQYF.

The gene calls are TRBV6-5 and TRBJ2-2; TCRdb names TRBD1, which stays unverified in the absence of DNA. The CDR3 runs to 16 residues. CDR1 is MNHEY and CDR2 is SVGAGI in the germline V gene. The chain's CDR3 is CASSLQRALNTGELFF.

The rearrangement uses TRBV6-5 and TRBJ1-1. This CDR3 is 14 amino acids long. Germline lookup yields CDR1 MNHEY and CDR2 SVGAGI. The CDR3 sequence: CASSYGEGTAEAFF.

The chain carries TRBV28 and TRBJ2-7. CDR1 MDHEN and CDR2 SYDVKM come from the germline V gene. The CDR3 is 13 amino acids. The CDR3 spells CASSATGPYEQYF.

This chain connects TRBV5-1 to TRBJ1-1; TCRdb indicates TRBD1, and absent DNA this call remains unverified. Germline loops: CDR1 SGHRS, CDR2 YFSETQ. This CDR3 contains 14 residues. CDR3 sequence reads: CASYNPQGNGEAFF.

J is TRBJ2-5 and V is TRBV12-3 or TRBV12-4. The CDR3 extends over 14 amino acids. CDR3 region: CASRKTPGQETQYF.

The chain joins TRBV7-2 to TRBJ1-2; TCRdb's assignment of TRBD1 cannot be checked, as there is no DNA. CDR1 is SGHTA, CDR2 FQGNSA, per germline. The CDR3 consists of 14 residues. This chain's CDR3 is CASRRTGGDYGYTF.

The rearrangement uses TRBV7-9 and TRBJ2-3; TCRdb calls TRBD1, which cannot be checked without DNA. This CDR3 is 15 amino acids long. Germline V gene data show CDR1 as SEHNR and CDR2 as FQNEAQ (reference sequence). The CDR3 spells CASSWDVQGIDTQYF.

The V and J genes are TRBV18 and TRBJ2-7. This CDR3 spans 14 amino acids. Germline V gene data show CDR1 as KGHSH and CDR2 as LQKENI. This CDR3 is CASSPPLGIYEQYF.

The chain uses TRBV19 and TRBJ1-1; checking the TCRdb D call of TRBD1 is not possible without DNA. This CDR3 has 15 amino acids. From germline, CDR1 is LNHDA and CDR2 SQIVND (reference sequence). The CDR3: CASSTGDRGGTEAFF.

The chain has TRBV5-1 and TRBJ2-5; TCRdb's D call of TRBD1 is untestable without DNA. Germline V gene lookup returns CDR1 SGHRS and CDR2 YFSETQ. The CDR3 runs 16 residues. The CDR3 sequence is CASSKPPGQGEETQYF. The full variable domain, its missing parts supplied by reference TRBV5-1 and TRBJ2-5, is KAGVTQTPRYLIKTRGQQVTLSCSPISGHRSVSWYQQTPGQGLQFLFEYFSETQRNKGNFPGRFSGRQFSNSRSEMNVSTLELGDSALYLCASSKPPGQGEETQYFGPGTRLLVL.

The CDR3 loop is CASREDFGTDRKWGNTIYF. The V call is TRBV6-1, the J call TRBJ1-3; with no DNA, the TCRdb D assignment of TRBD1 cannot be verified. CDR3 length: 19 residues. In germline, CDR1 is MNHNS, CDR2 SASEGT.

This chain joins TRBV11-3 and TRBJ2-3. The CDR3 has 13 residues. Looked up from germline, CDR1 is SGHNT and CDR2 is YENEEA. This CDR3 is CASSADGFDTQYF.

This chain links TRBV7-8 with TRBJ2-3; the D call of TRBD2 rests on TCRdb alone, since no DNA is present to check it. CDR1 and CDR2 (germline): SGHVS, FQNEAQ. The CDR3 is 14 residues long. The CDR3 loop is CASSLLAGAGAQYF. The whole variable domain, filled in from reference TRBV7-8 and TRBJ2-3, reads GAGVSQSPRYKVAKRGQDVALRCDPISGHVSLFWYQQALGQGPEFLTYFQNEAQLDKSGLPSDRFFAERPEGSVSTLKIQRTQQEDSAVYLCASSLLAGAGAQYFGPGTRLTVL.

This chain connects TRBV15 to TRBJ2-1; TCRdb outputs TRBD2, but without DNA this stays unchecked. Germline CDR1 and CDR2: LNHNV and YYDKDF (reference sequence). The CDR3 is 17 amino acids. This CDR3 reads CATNPALAGPPYNEQFF.

The chain joins TRBV11-1 to TRBJ2-7; TCRdb designates TRBD1, a call that cannot be tested without DNA. The CDR3 loop spans 15 amino acids. CDR1 is SGHAT and CDR2 is FQDESV in the germline V gene (reference sequence). The CDR3 loop is CASSLTGGKVYEQYF. The entire variable domain, with the rest obtained from reference TRBV11-1 and TRBJ2-7, is as follows: EAEVAQSPRYKITEKSQAVAFWCDPISGHATLYWYRQILGQGPELLVQFQDESVVDDSQLPKDRFSAERLKGVDSTLKIQPAELGDSAMYLCASSLTGGKVYEQYFGPGTRLTVT.

CDR3 sequence reads: CASSQVGGIDEQYF. The chain employs TRBV4-3 and TRBJ2-7; TCRdb names TRBD2, which stays unverified in the absence of DNA. Germline CDR1 LGHNA, CDR2 YSLEER. The CDR3 covers 14 residues.

The chain joins TRBV29-1 to TRBJ2-4. There are 13 residues in the CDR3. Germline V CDR1 and CDR2: SQVTM, ANQGSEA. This chain's CDR3 is CSVEEGNKNIQYF.

The chain employs TRBV28 and TRBJ1-1; TCRdb's D call of TRBD1 is untestable without DNA. The germline gives CDR1 MDHEN, CDR2 SYDVKM. The CDR3 extends over 13 amino acids. CDR3 loop: CASRRGSNTEAFF.

This sequence joins TRBV7-9 and TRBJ2-5; TCRdb selects TRBD2, and the lack of DNA leaves this call unchecked. Per germline, CDR1 SEHNR and CDR2 FQNEAQ (reference sequence). The CDR3 extends over 17 amino acids. This CDR3 is CASSLELVLIAEETQYF.